This is a list of T cell receptor beta chains from one sample in a study of T cell clones after liver transplantation. Assay used: immunoSEQ multiplex PCR; TCRdb lists only in-frame clones, some missing. The sample has roughly 73,000 clones; around 80% are singletons. The specimen comprised CD4+ T cells from blood, sampled before liver transplant. The receptors were gathered from a human donor who received a liver transplant. Both conserved end residues are part of each CDR3. The D gene is left open where the match is weak. A row's size may be missing; if present it is once, few, many or a size class.

TRBV5-5	.	TRBJ2-7	few	CASSAVPGHSSYEQYF	TGTGCCAGCAGCGCCGTTCCGGGACATTCCTCCTACGAGCAGTACTTC
TRBV27	.	TRBJ2-1	.	CASSLFSFWNSAGSYNEQFF	TGTGCCAGCAGTTTATTTTCTTTCTGGAATAGCGCGGGGTCCTACAATGAGCAGTTCTTC
TRBV23-1	.	TRBJ2-1	.	CASLSPLRGSERCEQFF	TGCGCCAGCCTAAGCCCCCTTCGGGGGTCAGAGCGTTGTGAGCAGTTCTTC
TRBV6-1	.	TRBJ1-5	once	CASSGTADQPQHF	TGTGCCAGCAGTGGGACAGCGGATCAGCCCCAGCATTTT
TRBV28	.	TRBJ1-5	.	CASSLDGSPNRKPQHF	TGTGCCAGCAGTTTAGACGGAAGTCCAAATCGGAAGCCCCAGCATTTT
TRBV6-1	.	TRBJ2-6	.	CASPSFTGANVLTF	TGTGCCAGCCCGTCCTTCACGGGGGCCAACGTCCTGACTTTC
TRBV15	.	TRBJ2-1	.	CATSIHSWVNVGEQFF	TGTGCCACCAGCATACACTCGTGGGTTAATGTGGGTGAGCAGTTCTTC
TRBV27	.	TRBJ2-3	.	CASSLGQATDTQYF	TGTGCCAGCAGTTTAGGGCAGGCCACAGATACGCAGTATTTT
TRBV18	.	TRBJ2-7	few	CASSPQGSTYEQYF	TGTGCCAGCTCACCGCAGGGTTCGACCTACGAGCAGTACTTC
TRBV5-1	TRBD2	TRBJ2-1	.	CASSSGTSGRARGEQFF	TGCGCCAGCAGCTCCGGGACTAGCGGGAGGGCCCGTGGTGAGCAGTTCTTC
TRBV11-1	.	TRBJ1-3	.	CASSFTGNTIYF	TGTGCCAGCAGCTTTACCGGAAACACCATATATTTT
TRBV2	TRBD2	TRBJ2-7	few	CASRLAGGGEQYF	TGTGCCAGCCGACTAGCGGGAGGGGGTGAGCAGTACTTC
TRBV6-5	.	TRBJ2-4	once	CASSPILGGKNIQYF	TGTGCCAGCAGTCCAATCCTCGGTGGCAAAAACATTCAGTACTTC
TRBV30	.	TRBJ2-3	.	CAWGPRTVRSTDTQYF	TGTGCCTGGGGGCCCCGGACAGTTAGGAGCACAGATACGCAGTATTTT
TRBV27	.	TRBJ2-3	.	CASSSHTDTQYF	TGTGCCAGCAGTTCCCACACAGATACGCAGTATTTT
TRBV7-6	.	TRBJ2-3	.	CASSLSRGDTQYF	TGTGCCAGCAGCTTATCCAGGGGCGATACGCAGTATTTT
TRBV6-5	TRBD1	TRBJ2-2	.	CASSYQTGINTGELFF	TGTGCCAGCAGTTACCAGACAGGGATCAACACCGGGGAGCTGTTTTTT
TRBV4-2	TRBD2	TRBJ2-1	.	CASSQDPAGGGRGYNEQFF	TGTGCCAGCAGCCAAGATCCGGCTGGTGGCGGGAGGGGGTACAATGAGCAGTTCTTC
TRBV29-1	.	TRBJ1-2	.	CSVGRELNYGYTF	TGCAGCGTTGGGAGGGAACTTAACTATGGCTACACCTTC
TRBV18	.	TRBJ2-3	.	CASSPGADTQYF	TGTGCCAGCTCACCGGGGGCAGATACGCAGTATTTT
TRBV7-2	.	TRBJ1-5	.	CASSLAGGASNQPQHF	TGTGCCAGCAGCTTAGCTGGAGGGGCGAGCAATCAGCCCCAGCATTTT
TRBV7-9	.	TRBJ1-2	.	CASSTGRNTFSGYTF	TGTGCCAGCAGCACTGGAAGGAACACCTTCAGTGGCTACACCTTC
TRBV11-2	.	TRBJ2-7	.	CASSPRLPAYEQYF	TGTGCCAGCAGCCCTCGACTGCCGGCCTACGAGCAGTACTTC
TRBV9	TRBD2	TRBJ2-1	.	CASSVVTSGRSNEQFF	TGTGCCAGCAGCGTAGTCACTAGCGGGAGGAGTAATGAGCAGTTCTTC